The rows below give T cell receptor beta chains drawn from one sample of a study of siplizumab effects on memory and regulatory T cells. Profiled with immunoSEQ multiplex PCR; TCRdb holds only in-frame clones, not every one. The repertoire holds just over 50,000 clones, with approximately 97% as singletons. The sample was naive CD4+ T cells sorted from blood. Receptor source: a human donor in good health. Both conserved end residues are part of each CDR3. A D gene is named only where the DNA matches it firmly. The listing skips clone size in some rows; elsewhere it reads once, few, many or a size class.

d_gene,abundance,j_gene,v_gene,CDR3nt,CDR3aa
.,.,TRBJ2-7,TRBV21-1,TGTGCCAGCAGCAAACTGGCGGGAGTTTCCTACGAGCAGTACTTC,CASSKLAGVSYEQYF
.,.,TRBJ2-3,TRBV6-1,TGTGCCAGCAGTGTTGGGGGCCCAGATACGCAGTATTTT,CASSVGGPDTQYF
.,.,TRBJ1-3,TRBV5-1,TGCGCCAGCAGCTTGGAGGCTTACTCTGGAAACACCATATATTTT,CASSLEAYSGNTIYF
.,once,TRBJ2-3,TRBV15,TGTGCCACCAGCAGAGGGTCCGGGCGGGGCAGCACAGATACGCAGTATTTT,CATSRGSGRGSTDTQYF
.,.,TRBJ2-1,TRBV5-1,TGCGCCAGCAGCTATGACTCGAATGAGCAGTTCTTC,CASSYDSNEQFF
TRBD1,.,TRBJ1-1,TRBV5-1,TGCGCCAGCAGCTCCGGGACAGGAAGCACTGAAGCTTTCTTT,CASSSGTGSTEAFF
TRBD1,.,TRBJ1-2,TRBV11-3,TGTGCCAGCAGCTTGACGGTACAGGGGGAGGGCTACACCTTC,CASSLTVQGEGYTF
TRBD1,.,TRBJ1-4,TRBV19,TGTGCCAGTAGTACTCAGGGGGCGGATCTTGAAAAACTGTTTTTT,CASSTQGADLEKLFF
.,once,TRBJ1-2,TRBV19,TGTGCCAGTAGTATCCGCCCCTATGGCTACACCTTC,CASSIRPYGYTF
.,.,TRBJ2-5,TRBV7-2,TGTGCCAGCAGCTTGAGCGGGCAAGAGACCCAGTACTTC,CASSLSGQETQYF
TRBD1,.,TRBJ1-2,TRBV7-2,TGTGCCAGCAGCACGGACAGGGGTTTATCTGATGGCTACACCTTC,CASSTDRGLSDGYTF
.,.,TRBJ1-1,TRBV7-9,TGTGCCAGCAGCTTAGGGGGAATTTGGGCAGCTTTCTTT,CASSLGGIWAAFF
TRBD2,.,TRBJ2-5,TRBV29-1,TGCAGCGCCGAAGCGGGAGTGGTCCATGAGACCCAGTACTTC,CSAEAGVVHETQYF
TRBD2,.,TRBJ2-1,TRBV4-1,TGCGCCAGCAGCCGTACAAAGCGGGAGGCCTACAATGAGCAGTTCTTC,CASSRTKREAYNEQFF
.,.,TRBJ1-3,TRBV2,TGTGCCAGCAGTGGGAGATCCCCCGGGTACACCATATATTTT,CASSGRSPGYTIYF
TRBD1,.,TRBJ2-1,TRBV28,TGTGCCAGCAGTTTAACCGGGACAGGTCGGTGGGGTCCCTACAATGAGCAGTTCTTC,CASSLTGTGRWGPYNEQFF
.,.,TRBJ2-1,TRBV7-3,TGTGCCAGCAGCGCCGGACAGACCTACAATGAGCAGTTCTTC,CASSAGQTYNEQFF
TRBD1,.,TRBJ1-1,TRBV10-1,TGCGCCAGTTTACGACAGGGACCAATGAACACTGAAGCTTTCTTT,CASLRQGPMNTEAFF
.,.,TRBJ1-5,TRBV4-2,TGTGCCAGCAGCCAAGTGGGGCCAGGGAAACAGCCCCAGCATTTT,CASSQVGPGKQPQHF
TRBD1,.,TRBJ1-1,TRBV5-8,TGTGCCAGCAGCTTGCGAGTGGGACAGGGGGGATCTCAGGCTTTCTTT,CASSLRVGQGGSQAFF
TRBD1,.,TRBJ2-7,TRBV28,TGTGCCAGCAGCATACAGCGCCTAGGACAGGAGAGCTCCTACGAGCAGTACTTC,CASSIQRLGQESSYEQYF
.,.,TRBJ2-5,TRBV7-2,TGTGCCAGCAGATTAAGGGGGGCCCAAGAGACCCAGTACTTC,CASRLRGAQETQYF
.,.,TRBJ2-2,TRBV7-9,TGTGCCAGCAGCTTAATCCAACCCAACGCCGGGGAGCTGTTTTTT,CASSLIQPNAGELFF
.,.,TRBJ2-3,TRBV7-3,TGTGCCAGCAGCTCCGCGGGGTTCGCAGATACGCAGTATTTT,CASSSAGFADTQYF
.,.,TRBJ2-7,TRBV6-5,TGTGCCAGCAGTTACGGCCGGGACGAGCAGTACTTC,CASSYGRDEQYF
.,.,TRBJ1-1,TRBV6-5,TGTGCCAGCAGTTTCCCAGACAGTGGAGCTGAAGCTTTCTTT,CASSFPDSGAEAFF
.,.,TRBJ1-1,TRBV19,TGTGCCAGTAGTATGAACAGGAACACTGAAGCTTTCTTT,CASSMNRNTEAFF
TRBD1,.,TRBJ2-5,TRBV25-1,TGTGCCAGCAGTGATCTTACAGGGGTTGGAGAGACCCAGTACTTC,CASSDLTGVGETQYF
TRBD2,.,TRBJ2-2,TRBV29-1,TGCAGCGTTGTAGGGCTAGCGGGAAACACCGGGGAGCTGTTTTTT,CSVVGLAGNTGELFF
TRBD2,.,TRBJ2-7,TRBV6-7,TGTGCCAGCAGTTACGGACTAGTTTACTACGAGCAGTACTTC,CASSYGLVYYEQYF
.,.,TRBJ2-5,TRBV5-6,TGTGCCAGCAGCTTGGTTGTTCAGGGTCCAGAGACCCAGTACTTC,CASSLVVQGPETQYF
.,.,TRBJ2-7,TRBV7-2,TGTGCCAGCAGCTTCAGTGATATGACCTACGAGCAGTACTTC,CASSFSDMTYEQYF
TRBD1,.,TRBJ2-7,TRBV19,TGTGCCAGTAGTGGGGACAGGGCAAGCTACGAGCAGTACTTC,CASSGDRASYEQYF
TRBD2,.,TRBJ2-7,TRBV7-2,TGTGCCAGCAGCTTATTCGCTAGCGGGGGGTACGAGCAGTACTTC,CASSLFASGGYEQYF
.,.,TRBJ1-6,TRBV18,TGTGCCAGCTCACCAATCTCGGGCTCCTATAATTCACCCCTCCACTTT,CASSPISGSYNSPLHF
.,.,TRBJ1-4,TRBV28,TGTGCCAGCAGTTTAGTCCGCGCAACTAATGAAAAACTGTTTTTT,CASSLVRATNEKLFF
.,once,TRBJ2-7,TRBV6-4,TGTGCCAGCAGTTACTCGTTCGGGATCGCCTACGAGCAGTACTTC,CASSYSFGIAYEQYF
TRBD1,.,TRBJ1-5,TRBV18,TGTGCCAGCTCGCTTCAGGGGGAGGGTCAGCCCCAGCATTTT,CASSLQGEGQPQHF
.,.,TRBJ1-2,TRBV5-1,TGCGCCAGCAGCATCGGACAATATGGCTACACCTTC,CASSIGQYGYTF
.,.,TRBJ2-5,TRBV18,TGTGCCAGCCGCATTACAGTGGGGGAGACCCAGTACTTC,CASRITVGETQYF
TRBD1,.,TRBJ2-1,TRBV7-3,TGTGCCAGCAGCTTCGACAGGGGATCCTACAATGAGCAGTTCTTC,CASSFDRGSYNEQFF
TRBD1,.,TRBJ2-2,TRBV7-9,TGTGCCAGCAGCTTGGGACAGGGTGCGCCCGGGGAGCTGTTTTTT,CASSLGQGAPGELFF